The 8 T cell receptor beta chains below come from one sample, sequenced in a study of Tregs in tolerant kidney transplant recipients (dated by TCRdb to about 2019). The method was the immunoSEQ multiplex PCR assay. This immuneACCESS table, as held by TCRdb, lists in-frame sequences with V and J called but not all clones. Of the missing ones, under half trace to an unresolved V gene in checked studies; the others have no known cause. The table for this sample lists roughly 46,000 clones; roughly 89% of them were counted only once. The ten largest clones add up to 0.6% to 0.7% of the sample. The sequenced sample was Tregs from blood. These receptors were collected from a human donor in good health.

This chain joins TRBV5-8 and TRBJ2-4, with D uncertain. This CDR3 has 14 residues. The V gene lost 3 bases and the J gene lost 1 base, with 8 bases spanning the gap. Germline values: CDR1 SGHTS, CDR2 YDEGEE. The CDR3 spells CASSSRGAKNIQYF. The CDR3 DNA reads as TGTGCCAGCAGCTCCCGTGGGGCCAAAAACATTCAGTACTTC.

V usage is TRBV6-5 and J usage is TRBJ2-7; maybe TRBD1 (6 bases). Germline loops: CDR1 MNHEY, CDR2 SVGAGI. The CDR3 consists of 14 residues. V lost 10 bases and J 3 bases, leaving 19 bases between the germline ends. CDR3 sequence (DNA): TGTGCCACCTCCCGCCAAGGGACAATCTACGAGCAGTACTTC. Residues: CATSRQGTIYEQYF.

The chain has TRBV6-5 and TRBJ1-2, with D hard to call. Trimming shortened V by 0 bases and J by 8 bases, and 16 bases separated the two germline ends. Germline assignment: CDR1 MNHEY and CDR2 SVGAGI. The CDR3 runs to 15 residues. In nucleotides, the CDR3 is TGTGCCAGCAGTTACTCTCCCACCGGTCCAGGAGGCTACACCTTC. This sequence encodes CASSYSPTGPGGYTF.

The chain has TRBV5-1 and TRBJ2-7; D unresolved. CDR3 length: 14 residues. V lost 0 bases to trimming and J lost 6 bases, with 13 bases between them. Per germline, CDR1 SGHRS and CDR2 YFSETQ. Here the CDR3 reads CASSLVPRLGEQYF. In nucleotides, the CDR3 is TGCGCCAGCAGCTTGGTCCCCCGACTGGGCGAGCAGTACTTC.

The chain combines TRBV27 with TRBJ2-7; 7 nucleotides match TRBD2. The CDR3 sequence is 14 residues long. The junction had 9 bases not matched to a gene; V was cut back by 5 bases and J by 5 bases. Per germline, CDR1 MNHEY and CDR2 SMNVEV (reference sequence). The CDR3 loop is CASSRAGRLHEQYF. The CDR3 DNA reads as TGTGCCAGCAGTAGAGCGGGACGCCTCCACGAGCAGTACTTC.

The rearrangement joins TRBV12-5 to TRBJ2-1; D tentatively fits TRBD1 or TRBD2 (5 bases each). The CDR3 consists of 14 residues. Germline values: CDR1 LGHNT, CDR2 FRNRAP. With 6 bases removed from V and 1 base from J, the gap between germline ends came to 10 bases. The CDR3 DNA reads TGTGCTAGTGGGCGAGGGGCTTCCTACAATGAGCAGTTCTTC. Translating it yields CASGRGASYNEQFF.

This sequence joins TRBV7-2 and TRBJ2-7; 10 bases line up with TRBD2. Germline V lookup: CDR1 SGHTA, CDR2 FQGNSA. Trimming cost V 5 bases and J 0 bases; bases outside gene matches: 4. The CDR3 is 15 residues long. Written as DNA, the CDR3 is TGTGCCAGCAGCATACTAGCGGGGTACTCCTACGAGCAGTACTTC. Translating gives CASSILAGYSYEQYF.

V gene TRBV9 combines with J gene TRBJ1-2; no reliable D call. Germline V gene lookup returns CDR1 SGDLS and CDR2 YYNGEE. This CDR3 contains 15 residues. V shed 0 bases and J shed 7 bases, with 16 bases lying between them. The CDR3 is CASSVAGSGRGGYTF. The CDR3 DNA sequence: TGTGCCAGCAGCGTAGCTGGCAGCGGGCGAGGTGGCTACACCTTC.